The 32 T cell receptor beta chains below come from one sample, sequenced in a study of blood T cell repertoires in COVID-19. Libraries were prepared by immunoSEQ multiplex PCR; TCRdb keeps only in-frame clonotypes and omits some of them. The sample gives approximately 210,000 clones, 88% of which show up once; roughly 1.7% is in the top ten. Source material: peripheral blood. Receptors originate from a man between 65 and 79 years old with acute or convalescent COVID-19.

This clone was recorded at least ten times. The chain couples TRBV18 to TRBJ2-7; 7 bases agree with TRBD2. V trimming: 6 bases; J trimming: 6 bases; junction bases outside the gene matches: 11. CDR1 KGHSH and CDR2 LQKENI come from the germline V gene. The CDR3 runs to 14 residues. For the CDR3, the DNA is TGTGCCAGCTCGTTAACGGGAGGAATGGGCGAGCAGTACTTC. Translating it yields CASSLTGGMGEQYF.

V and J are TRBV7-9 and TRBJ1-1; no clear D. Trimming shortened V by 4 bases and J by 2 bases, and 5 bases separated the two germline ends. The CDR3 spans 12 residues. Germline loops: CDR1 SEHNR, CDR2 FQNEAQ (reference sequence). The CDR3 loop is CASSYGNTEAFF. The CDR3 coding sequence is TGTGCCAGCAGCTACGGTAACACTGAAGCTTTCTTT.

V and J are TRBV5-5 and TRBJ2-5; the D gene is possibly TRBD1 (6 bases). Germline V gene lookup returns CDR1 SGHKS and CDR2 YYEKEE (reference sequence). CDR3 length: 16 amino acids. The ends were cut back, 0 bases at V and 5 bases at J, with 17 bases in the middle. DNA of the CDR3: TGTGCCAGCAGCTTGGGGGGGCATGGACTCGCGGAGACCCAGTACTTC. This gives the protein CASSLGGHGLAETQYF.

This rearrangement joins TRBV6-2 or TRBV6-3 to TRBJ2-3; D not certain. CDR1 is MNHEY and CDR2 is SVGEGT in the germline V gene. The length of the CDR3 is 14 residues. The V and J ends lost 5 bases and 2 bases respectively, with 11 bases between them. CDR3 DNA: TGTGCCAGCAGTAGCCACCGAATCACAGATACGCAGTATTTT. Residues: CASSSHRITDTQYF.

V gene TRBV2 combines with J gene TRBJ1-1; the D gene is possibly TRBD1 (5 bases). CDR3 length equals 16 residues. CDR1 is SNHLY, CDR2 FYNNEI, per germline. The V end lost 2 bases, the J end lost 5 bases, and 18 bases lay between the germline ends. The CDR3 region is CASSEILGPGKTEAFF. The CDR3 DNA reads TGTGCCAGCAGTGAAATCCTTGGGCCAGGGAAGACTGAAGCTTTCTTT.

The rearrangement links TRBV7-2 to TRBJ2-4, with a tentative D call TRBD1 (5 bases). Germline assignment: CDR1 SGHTA and CDR2 FQGNSA. The V and J ends lost 5 bases and 4 bases respectively, with 21 bases between them. The CDR3 has 17 amino acids. CDR3 bases: TGTGCCAGCAGCACCTACGTATTCAGGACACCTAAAAACATTCAGTACTTC. It translates to CASSTYVFRTPKNIQYF.

The count of this clone is one. The chain combines TRBV19 with TRBJ1-5, with TRBD1 matching over 8 bases. Per germline, CDR1 LNHDA and CDR2 SQIVND (reference sequence). V lost 5 bases and J lost 3; bases outside the gene matches: 9. The CDR3 length is 16 residues. Here the CDR3 DNA reads TGTGCCAGTAGTCATACGCAGGGGGCTATCAATCAGCCCCAGCATTTT. Residues: CASSHTQGAINQPQHF.

V and J are TRBV18 and TRBJ1-2; possible D gene TRBD1, 5 bases. Germline CDR1 KGHSH, CDR2 LQKENI. CDR3 length: 13 amino acids. V gave up 3 bases and J gave up 4 bases, with 9 bases separating them. CDR3 residues: CASSPGGSYGYTF. The CDR3 nucleotides are TGTGCCAGCTCACCGGGGGGTAGCTATGGCTACACCTTC.

V is TRBV7-9 and J is TRBJ2-2; 11 nucleotides line up with TRBD2. Germline CDR1 reads SEHNR; CDR2 reads FQNEAQ (reference sequence). This CDR3 is built from 15 residues. Unmatched junction bases numbered 2, after V lost 2 bases and J lost 6 bases. The CDR3: CASSLQLAGAGELFF. The CDR3, as DNA: TGTGCCAGCAGCTTACAACTAGCGGGAGCCGGGGAGCTGTTTTTT.

The V gene is TRBV5-6, the J gene TRBJ2-7, with TRBD1 matching 9 bases. Per germline, CDR1 SGHDT and CDR2 YYEEEE. After removal of 9 bases from V and 1 base from J, the junction contained 8 bases not matched to a gene. The CDR3 is 14 amino acids. In nucleotides, the CDR3 is TGTGCCACCAAATCCGGGACAGGGTCCTACGAGCAGTACTTC. It translates to CATKSGTGSYEQYF. Full variable domain (rest looked up from reference TRBV5-6 and TRBJ2-7): DAGVTQSPTHLIKTRGQQVTLRCSPKSGHDTVSWYQQALGQGPQFIFQYYEEEERQRGNFPDRFSGHQFPNYSSELNVNALLLGDSALYLCATKSGTGSYEQYFGPGTRLTVT.

A few counts support this clone. Distinct nucleotide sequences in the sample also encode this CDR3. This chain connects TRBV7-3 to TRBJ2-7; 12 bases fit TRBD1. CDR3 size: 14 residues. The junction had 5 bases not matched to a gene; V was cut back by 5 bases and J by 6 bases. Germline V gene data show CDR1 as SGHTA and CDR2 as FQGTGA. CDR3: CASSTGQGAGEQYF. The CDR3 nucleotides read TGTGCCAGCAGCACGGGACAGGGGGCGGGCGAGCAGTACTTC. Combining the CDR3 with reference TRBV7-3 and TRBJ2-7 gives the whole variable domain GAGVSQTPSNKVTEKGKYVELRCDPISGHTALYWYRQSLGQGPEFLIYFQGTGAADDSGLPNDRFFAVRPEGSVSTLKIQRTERGDSAVYLCASSTGQGAGEQYFGPGTRLTVT.

The chain has TRBV19 and TRBJ1-4; D call uncertain. The CDR3 runs 13 residues. The germline CDR1 and CDR2 sequences are LNHDA and SQIVND (reference sequence). The germline V and J ends were trimmed by 5 bases and 5 bases, with 9 bases remaining between them. CDR3 coding DNA: TGTGCCAGTAGTTGGACTAGAAATGAAAAACTGTTTTTT. This encodes CASSWTRNEKLFF.

In this sample, this clone turned up a few times. The sample contains more than one DNA sequence encoding this CDR3. CDR3 sequence: CASSSERLNEQFF. For the CDR3, the DNA is TGTGCCAGCAGCTCTGAGAGGCTCAATGAGCAGTTCTTC. The chain recombines TRBV11-2 with TRBJ2-1; D not resolved. Germline V lookup: CDR1 SGHAT, CDR2 FQNNGV. Trimming took 4 bases from V and 6 from J, leaving 10 bases between them. The CDR3 extends over 13 amino acids.

The rearrangement uses TRBV12-3 or TRBV12-4 and TRBJ2-7; 7 positions match TRBD1. The CDR3 extends over 12 amino acids. Unmatched junction bases numbered 3, after V lost 6 bases and J lost 4 bases. CDR3 coding DNA: TGTGCCAGCAGCGGGACAGTATACGAGCAGTACTTC. Its protein product is CASSGTVYEQYF.

The J gene is TRBJ2-7, the V gene TRBV5-6, with 7 bases matching TRBD2. The germline CDR1 and CDR2 sequences are SGHDT and YYEEEE. Trimming at V came to 2 bases and at J to 7 bases, leaving 6 bases not matched to a gene. The CDR3 totals 13 residues. CDR3 in amino acids: CASSFIAGEEQYF. The CDR3 DNA sequence: TGTGCCAGCAGCTTTATCGCGGGAGAAGAGCAGTACTTC.

V usage is TRBV4-3 and J usage is TRBJ2-3, with D tentatively TRBD2 (6 bases). The CDR3 sequence is 15 residues long. Germline assignment: CDR1 LGHNA and CDR2 YSLEER. The ends were cut back, 1 base at V and 0 bases at J, with 8 bases in the middle. For the CDR3, the DNA is TGCGCCAGCAGCCAAGGGGGGGTGAGCACAGATACGCAGTATTTT. It is translated as CASSQGGVSTDTQYF.

The chain joins TRBV29-1 to TRBJ2-3, with 8 bases identical to TRBD2. The CDR3 is 14 residues long. The ends lost 1 base at V and 6 bases at J; junction bases unmatched: 6. From germline, CDR1 is SQVTM and CDR2 ANQGSEA. DNA for the CDR3: TGCAGCGTTGAAGCGGGAGGGCCGTTGGATACGCAGTATTTT. It specifies CSVEAGGPLDTQYF.

On this clone: Other nucleotide sequences in the sample specify the same CDR3. The rearrangement joins TRBV9 to TRBJ2-1; 8 positions match TRBD2. The trim removed 1 base at V and 1 base at J, leaving 1 base unmatched. Germline V gene lookup returns CDR1 SGDLS and CDR2 YYNGEE. The CDR3 sequence is 15 residues long. In DNA, the CDR3 is TGTGCCAGCAGCGTAAGCGGGAGTTCCTACAATGAGCAGTTCTTC. Translated: CASSVSGSSYNEQFF.

The chain recombines TRBV6-1 with TRBJ1-1, with 7 bases identical to TRBD1. Germline CDR1 MNHNS, CDR2 SASEGT. The junction had 14 bases not matched to a gene; V was cut back by 4 bases and J by 0 bases. The CDR3 has 18 amino acids. The CDR3 sequence: CASSAKQGFTALNTEAFF. The CDR3 DNA reads TGTGCCAGCAGTGCGAAACAGGGGTTTACCGCTTTGAACACTGAAGCTTTCTTT.

The rearrangement uses TRBV4-2 and TRBJ2-1; D gene uncertain. With 1 base removed from V and 2 bases from J, the gap between germline ends came to 12 bases. The germline V gene encodes CDR1 LGHNA and CDR2 YNFKEQ. The CDR3 has 16 amino acids. The CDR3 protein is CASSQGKSVTYNEQFF. CDR3 nucleotide sequence: TGTGCCAGCAGCCAAGGGAAGAGCGTTACCTACAATGAGCAGTTCTTC.

The chain is built from TRBV18 and TRBJ2-1; TRBD2 matches 11 bases. The CDR3 runs 17 residues. Germline-derived CDR1 and CDR2 are KGHSH and LQKENI. Trimming cost V 0 bases and J 8 bases; bases outside gene matches: 9. CDR3 residues: CASSPPGRLAGSYEQFF. The DNA of the CDR3 is TGTGCCAGCTCACCACCAGGACGACTAGCGGGAAGCTATGAGCAGTTCTTC.

This chain links TRBV27 with TRBJ1-1; D possibly corresponds to TRBD1 (5 bases). V was shortened by 5 bases and J by 5 bases, with 18 bases between the two germline ends. The CDR3 spans 15 residues. CDR1 and CDR2 (germline): MNHEY, SMNVEV (reference sequence). CDR3 DNA sequence: TGTGCCAGCAGTCCAGGGTTTCCCGGGGGAACTGAAGCTTTCTTT. Protein product: CASSPGFPGGTEAFF.

J is TRBJ1-5 and V is TRBV19; D is unresolved. The ends were cut back, 3 bases at V and 2 bases at J, with 11 bases in the middle. There are 15 residues in the CDR3. Per the germline V gene, CDR1 is LNHDA and CDR2 is SQIVND (reference sequence). CDR3 in DNA: TGTGCCAGTAGTATCTCATGGCATGGCAATCAGCCCCAGCATTTT. This codes for CASSISWHGNQPQHF. The variable domain in full, completed from reference TRBV19 and TRBJ1-5, reads DGGITQSPKYLFRKEGQNVTLSCEQNLNHDAMYWYRQDPGQGLRLIYYSQIVNDFQKGDIAEGYSVSREKKESFPLTVTSAQKNPTAFYLCASSISWHGNQPQHFGDGTRLSIL.

The chain joins TRBV2 to TRBJ1-5; no reliable D call. From germline, CDR1 is SNHLY and CDR2 FYNNEI. This CDR3 spans 15 amino acids. V was trimmed by 2 bases and J by 4 bases, leaving 12 bases between them. In nucleotides, the CDR3 is TGTGCCAGCAGTGAACTGTTGGCGGCAAATCAGCCCCAGCATTTT. Protein product: CASSELLAANQPQHF.

The DNA of the CDR3 is TGTGCCAGCACTCGAGGGGGTACGTTCTTCGGCTACACCTTC. Its translation: CASTRGGTFFGYTF. V is TRBV28 and J is TRBJ1-2; D is possibly TRBD1 (6 bases). Trimming took off 7 bases at V and 8 bases at J, with 20 bases between the two ends. Germline V lookup: CDR1 MDHEN, CDR2 SYDVKM. This CDR3 spans 14 amino acids.

The chain recombines TRBV2 with TRBJ1-5; 9 bases align to TRBD1. Per germline, CDR1 SNHLY and CDR2 FYNNEI. With 7 bases clipped from V and 4 bases from J, the junction kept 8 bases outside the gene matches. This CDR3 comprises 15 residues. Here the CDR3 reads CASNEGQGRNQPQHF. Written as DNA, the CDR3 is TGTGCCAGCAACGAGGGACAGGGAAGAAATCAGCCCCAGCATTTT.

Worth noting for this clone: The sample has other DNA sequences that encode this CDR3 too. J is TRBJ2-1 and V is TRBV5-1; 12 bases are a match to TRBD2. Looked up from germline, CDR1 is SGHRS and CDR2 is YFSETQ. Trimming removed 4 bases from V and 4 bases from J; junction bases left unmatched: 3. The CDR3 extends over 15 amino acids. DNA for the CDR3: TGCGCCAGCAGCCCAGGACTAGCGGGATACAATGAGCAGTTCTTC. It specifies CASSPGLAGYNEQFF.

The chain joins TRBV6-5 to TRBJ1-4; TRBD1 might be the D (5 bases). CDR3 length: 15 amino acids. V lost 7 bases, J lost 0 bases, and 12 bases lay in between. Looked up from germline, CDR1 is MNHEY and CDR2 is SVGAGI. This CDR3 is CASTRGGTTNEKLFF. Written as DNA, the CDR3 is TGTGCCAGCACCCGGGGGGGAACAACTAATGAAAAACTGTTTTTT.

The rearrangement links TRBV7-8 to TRBJ2-3, with a tentative D call TRBD2 (6 bases). Trimming took off 10 bases at V and 2 bases at J, with 13 bases between the two ends. Germline assignment: CDR1 SGHVS and CDR2 FQNEAQ. This CDR3 has 13 amino acids. The CDR3 here is CATTRGITDTQYF. The CDR3 nucleotides read TGTGCCACTACCCGGGGGATCACAGATACGCAGTATTTT.

V is TRBV5-4 and J is TRBJ2-1; 7 nucleotides agree with TRBD2. J was trimmed by 0 bases and V by 5 bases; bases with no gene match: 5. The CDR3 extends over 15 amino acids. Looked up from germline, CDR1 is SGHNT and CDR2 is YYREEE (reference sequence). The CDR3 loop is CASSTRLASYNEQFF. CDR3 sequence (DNA): TGTGCCAGCAGTACTCGACTAGCCTCCTACAATGAGCAGTTCTTC. Full variable domain (rest looked up from reference TRBV5-4 and TRBJ2-1): ETGVTQSPTHLIKTRGQQVTLRCSSQSGHNTVSWYQQALGQGPQFIFQYYREEENGRGNFPPRFSGLQFPNYSSELNVNALELDDSALYLCASSTRLASYNEQFFGPGTRLTVL.

The chain has TRBV10-3 and TRBJ2-1; tentatively, D is TRBD1 (6 bases). Germline V gives CDR1 ENHRY, CDR2 SYGVKD. There are 16 residues in the CDR3. The V end was cut by 6 bases, the J end by 0 bases, with 15 bases between. In DNA, the CDR3 is TGTGCCATCAGCTCCTGGGGCAGGGGCTCCTACAATGAGCAGTTCTTC. As protein: CAISSWGRGSYNEQFF.

V and J are TRBV2 and TRBJ1-4; D is possibly TRBD1 (6 bases). This CDR3 has 13 amino acids. The germline V gene has CDR1 SNHLY and CDR2 FYNNEI. V was pared by 7 bases and J by 7 bases, with 13 bases between. The CDR3 nucleotides are TGTGCCAGCACTATACAGGGTTCTGAAAAACTGTTTTTT. Its protein product is CASTIQGSEKLFF.